The rows below give T cell receptor beta chains drawn from one sample of a study of cytomegalovirus exposure and HLA in healthy donors. Sequenced by immunoSEQ multiplex PCR; TCRdb stores in-frame clones only, minus some. Of approximately 240,000 clones listed, 77% are singletons. The sequenced material came from PBMCs. The receptors here all came from a woman aged 55-69 years in good health and CMV-seropositive. The conserved cysteine and the conserved F or W are not part of the CDR3 here. D genes are given only for firm matches.

>TRBJ2-3|TRBV21-1|-
ASSKRRGRGTDTQY
>TRBJ1-1|TRBV4-1|-
ASSTGTEAF
>TRBJ1-3|TRBV23-1|TRBD1
ASSRVQGGVTGGNTIY
>TRBJ2-5|TRBV4-2|-
ASSQDLRGQETQY
>-|TRBV11-2|TRBD2
ASSLGLAGIYEQY
>TRBJ2-5|TRBV19|TRBD2
ASRLAGGRQETQY
>TRBJ1-3|TRBV6-1|-
ASSLKREPGNTIY
>TRBJ2-1|TRBV7-9|TRBD1
ASRTGEWSSDEQF
>TRBJ1-1|TRBV7-8|-
ASSLYRNTEAF
>TRBJ1-5|TRBV11-2|TRBD1
ASSSQGDQPQH
>TRBJ2-2|TRBV18|TRBD2
ASSPSLAGGGEAGELF
>TRBJ1-1|TRBV5-4|TRBD1
ASSEGQGRTEAF
>TRBJ2-7|TRBV10-3|-
AISVGGDHYEQY
>TRBJ2-3|TRBV4-3|-
ASSQEETVLNTQY
>TRBJ2-7|TRBV30|-
AWRGASYEQY
>TRBJ1-5|TRBV2|TRBD1
ASSSDRGRQPQH
>TRBJ1-2|TRBV7-9|TRBD1
ASSLDRAPRQGYT
>-|TRBV5-1|-
ASGGGGAYEQY
>TRBJ2-2|TRBV4-1|-
ASSQDAPPSSGTGELF
>TRBJ2-5|TRBV19|-
ASPNLPGTFQETQY
>TRBJ2-3|TRBV5-4|TRBD2
ASSLDLAGGDTQY
>TRBJ2-1|TRBV5-1|TRBD1
ASSPNRGYATWGEQF
>TRBJ1-5|TRBV30|-
ALNVGHSNQPQH
>TRBJ2-7|TRBV5-1|-
ASSLVHNSYEQY
>TRBJ1-2|TRBV30|-
AWSGLGLLSYGYT
>TRBJ1-2|TRBV29-1|TRBD1
SSSGGPNYGYT
>TRBJ1-5|TRBV12-5|-
ASGQGTQPQH
>TRBJ2-7|TRBV19|TRBD2
ASTRTSGSSYEQY
>TRBJ1-2|TRBV28|-
ASRQMSSYGYT
>TRBJ1-3|TRBV7-2|-
ASSLAPGPGNTIY
>TRBJ1-2|TRBV18|TRBD1
ASSPNSGTGISYGYT
>TRBJ2-3|TRBV6-5|TRBD2
ASSFTPSGGTDTQY
>TRBJ2-1|TRBV15|TRBD2
ATSTTGGGYNEQF
>TRBJ2-1|TRBV19|TRBD1
ASSPRGIREQF
>TRBJ2-3|TRBV6-4|TRBD1
ASSPGYRGLGDTQY
>TRBJ2-7|TRBV11-2|TRBD2
ASNLAGSYEQY
>TRBJ1-6|TRBV6-5|TRBD1
ASSRTGVNSPLH
>TRBJ1-2|TRBV27|TRBD1
ASSGGQTGRGYT
>TRBJ2-7|TRBV10-2|TRBD2
ASSPGGGHSYEQY
>TRBJ2-7|TRBV6-1|TRBD2
ASSTRGSGVYEQY
>TRBJ2-5|TRBV5-1|TRBD2
ASATSGGKTQY
>TRBJ2-1|TRBV7-9|-
ASSLGSGPSSYNEQF
>TRBJ2-1|TRBV11-2|TRBD1
ASSLGQGTYNEQF
>TRBJ2-7|TRBV6-1|-
ASSSSGLYEQY
>-|TRBV6-5|TRBD2
ASSYSGGTSGYEQY
>TRBJ2-4|TRBV5-6|TRBD1
ASSWNRGDIQY
>TRBJ2-5|TRBV19|-
ASSARVGQETQY
>TRBJ2-1|TRBV11-2|-
ASSLGVAGNEQF
>TRBJ1-2|TRBV19|-
ASSPDGEVSGYT
>TRBJ1-4|TRBV2|-
ASSGGRGSNEKLF